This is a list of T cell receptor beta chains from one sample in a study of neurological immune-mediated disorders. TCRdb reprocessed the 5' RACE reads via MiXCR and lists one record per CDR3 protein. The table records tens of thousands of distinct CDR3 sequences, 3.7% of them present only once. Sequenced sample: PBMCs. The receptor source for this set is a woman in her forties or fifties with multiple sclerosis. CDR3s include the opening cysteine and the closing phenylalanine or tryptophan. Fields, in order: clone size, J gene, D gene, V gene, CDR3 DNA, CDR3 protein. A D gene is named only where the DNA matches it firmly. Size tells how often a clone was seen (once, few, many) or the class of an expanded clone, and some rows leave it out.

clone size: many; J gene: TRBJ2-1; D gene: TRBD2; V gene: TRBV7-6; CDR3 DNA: TGTGCCAGCAGCCTCACTAGCGGGGTTTACAATGAGCAGTTCTTC; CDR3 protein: CASSLTSGVYNEQFF
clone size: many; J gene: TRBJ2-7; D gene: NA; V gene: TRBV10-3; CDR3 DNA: TGTGCCATCAGTGACAACTGGGGCTACGAGCAGTACTTC; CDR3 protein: CAISDNWGYEQYF
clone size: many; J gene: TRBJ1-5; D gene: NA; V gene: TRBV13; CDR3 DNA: TGTGCCAGCAGCTCTGCGGGGGCGCCGCCCCAGCATTTT; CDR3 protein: CASSSAGAPPQHF
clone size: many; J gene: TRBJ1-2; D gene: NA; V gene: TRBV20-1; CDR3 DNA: TGCAGTGCTAGGTCGTATTCTAACTATGGCTACACCTTC; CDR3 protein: CSARSYSNYGYTF
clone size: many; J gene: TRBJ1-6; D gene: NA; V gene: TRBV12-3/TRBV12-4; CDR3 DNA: TGTGCCAGCAGTTTTGAGTCGCGGCCTTTAAGGAGCTCCTATAATTCACCCCTCCACTTT; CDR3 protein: CASSFESRPLRSSYNSPLHF
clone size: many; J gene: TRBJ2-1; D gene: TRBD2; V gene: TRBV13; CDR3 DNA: TGTGCCAGCAGCTTAATAAGCGGGACCAATGAGCAGTTCTTC; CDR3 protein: CASSLISGTNEQFF
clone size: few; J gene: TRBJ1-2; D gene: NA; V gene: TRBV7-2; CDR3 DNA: TGTGCCAGCTTAACCGGGCCAAAGGGGTATGGCTACACCTTC; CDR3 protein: CASLTGPKGYGYTF
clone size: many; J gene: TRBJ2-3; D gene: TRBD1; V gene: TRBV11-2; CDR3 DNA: TGTGCCAGCAGCCAGGGACAGGGCACAGATACGCAGTATTTT; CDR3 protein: CASSQGQGTDTQYF
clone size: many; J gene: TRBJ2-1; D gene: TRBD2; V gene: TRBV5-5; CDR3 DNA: TGTGCCAGCAGCGGGACAGCGCGACTAGCGGGAATCTCCTACAATGAGCAGTTCTTC; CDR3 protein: CASSGTARLAGISYNEQFF
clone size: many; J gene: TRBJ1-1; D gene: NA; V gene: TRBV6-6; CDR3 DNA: TGTGCCAGCAGTCAGCAGGGCCTCACTGAAGCTTTCTTT; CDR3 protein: CASSQQGLTEAFF
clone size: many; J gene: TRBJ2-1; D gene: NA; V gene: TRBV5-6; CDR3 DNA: TGTGCCAGCAGCTGGGGACTGTACAATGAGCAGTTCTTC; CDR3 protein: CASSWGLYNEQFF
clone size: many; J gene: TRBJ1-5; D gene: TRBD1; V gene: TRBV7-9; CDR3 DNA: TGTGCCAGCAGCTCGGAGGGACAGGGAAGGCAGCCCCAGCATTTT; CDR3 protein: CASSSEGQGRQPQHF
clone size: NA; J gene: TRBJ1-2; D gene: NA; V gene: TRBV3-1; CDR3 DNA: TGTGCCAGCAGCGCCAGCCAGAACTATGGCTACACCTTC; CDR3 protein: CASSASQNYGYTF
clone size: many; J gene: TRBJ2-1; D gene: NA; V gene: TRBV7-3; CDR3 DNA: TGTGCCAGCAGCTCGAACCCGGGCGGTGAGCAGTTCTTC; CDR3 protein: CASSSNPGGEQFF
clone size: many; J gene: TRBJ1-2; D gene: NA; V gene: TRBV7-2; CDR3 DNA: TGTGCCAGCAGCCCGCAGGGTCCTAACTATGGCTACACCTTC; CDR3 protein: CASSPQGPNYGYTF
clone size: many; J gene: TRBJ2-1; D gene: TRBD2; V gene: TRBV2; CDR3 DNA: TGTGCCAGCAGTGAAGTGCCTAGCGGGACCAATGAGCAGTTCTTC; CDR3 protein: CASSEVPSGTNEQFF
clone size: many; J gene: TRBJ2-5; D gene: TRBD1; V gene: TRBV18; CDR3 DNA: TGTGCCAGCTCACCACCCGGGACAGGTGGTGAGACCCAGTACTTC; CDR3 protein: CASSPPGTGGETQYF
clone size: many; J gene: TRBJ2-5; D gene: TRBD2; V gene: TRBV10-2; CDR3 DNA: TGCGCCAGCAGTGGTAGCGGGAGGCCAGAAGAGACCCAGTACTTC; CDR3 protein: CASSGSGRPEETQYF
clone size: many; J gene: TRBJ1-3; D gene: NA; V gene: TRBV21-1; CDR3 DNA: TGTGCCAGCAGCGCGCAAGGGATCAACAGGGGGCGAGGTGGAAACACCATATATTTT; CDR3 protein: CASSAQGINRGRGGNTIYF
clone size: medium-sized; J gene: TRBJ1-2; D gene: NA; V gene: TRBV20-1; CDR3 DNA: TGCAGTGCTAGAGACCCTCCGGCGGGGAGAGATGGCTACACCTTC; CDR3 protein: CSARDPPAGRDGYTF
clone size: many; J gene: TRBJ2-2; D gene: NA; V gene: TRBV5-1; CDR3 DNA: TGCGCCAGCAGCTTGGGGGCTAGCCGAAGCACCGGGGAGCTGTTTTTT; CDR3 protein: CASSLGASRSTGELFF
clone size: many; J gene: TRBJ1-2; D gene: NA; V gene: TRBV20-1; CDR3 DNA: TGCAGTGCTAGGACACTGGTGGGCTCTGGCTACACCTTC; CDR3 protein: CSARTLVGSGYTF
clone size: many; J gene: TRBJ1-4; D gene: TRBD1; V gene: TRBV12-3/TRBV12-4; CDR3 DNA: TGTGCCAGCAGTCCGGGGACAGGGTTGCGAGTAAAACTGTTTTTT; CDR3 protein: CASSPGTGLRVKLFF
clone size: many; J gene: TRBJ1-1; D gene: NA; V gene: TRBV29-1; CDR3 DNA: TGCAGCGTTGAAGGCTCTCGGGGACGCTCACTCTCGGGCACTGAAGCTTTCTTT; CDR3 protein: CSVEGSRGRSLSGTEAFF
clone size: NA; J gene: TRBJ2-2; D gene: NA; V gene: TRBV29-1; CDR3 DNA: TGCAGCTCGGTGAAGGGAGCCACCGGGGAGCTGTTTTTT; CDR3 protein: CSSVKGATGELFF
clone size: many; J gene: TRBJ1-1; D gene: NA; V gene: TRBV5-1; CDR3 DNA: TGCGCCAGCAGCTCGGCAACTGGGGCTGAAGCTTTCTTT; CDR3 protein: CASSSATGAEAFF
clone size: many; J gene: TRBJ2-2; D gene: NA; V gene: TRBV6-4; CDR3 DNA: TGTGCCAGCAGTGACGAGGTTAACACCGGGGAGCTGTTTTTT; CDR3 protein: CASSDEVNTGELFF
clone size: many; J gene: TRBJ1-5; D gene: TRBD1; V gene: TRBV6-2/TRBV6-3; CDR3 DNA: TGTGCCAGCAGTTACCGACAGGGGAATCAGCCCCAGCATTTT; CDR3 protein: CASSYRQGNQPQHF
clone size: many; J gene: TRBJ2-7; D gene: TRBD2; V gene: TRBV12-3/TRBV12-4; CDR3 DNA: TGTGCCAGCAGTTTAAGCGCGGGGGGAACCTACGAGCAGTACTTC; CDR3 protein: CASSLSAGGTYEQYF
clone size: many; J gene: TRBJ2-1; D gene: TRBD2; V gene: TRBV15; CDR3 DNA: TGTGCCACCAGCAGAGATCTTGGGACTAGCGGGAGGGGTTACAATGAGCAGTTCTTC; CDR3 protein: CATSRDLGTSGRGYNEQFF
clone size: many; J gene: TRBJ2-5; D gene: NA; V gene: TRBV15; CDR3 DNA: TGTGCCACCAGCCCCCACCCAAAGGGAGAGACCCAGTACTTC; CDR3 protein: CATSPHPKGETQYF
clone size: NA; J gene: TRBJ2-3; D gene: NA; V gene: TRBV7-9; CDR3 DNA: TGTGCCAGCAGTTCGGAGGGCCGAGTAGATACGCAGTATTTT; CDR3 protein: CASSSEGRVDTQYF
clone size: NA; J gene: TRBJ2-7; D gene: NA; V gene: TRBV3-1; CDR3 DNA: TGTGCCAGCAGCCAAGAAAGAATTAGGATGGGCAACGAGCAGTACTTC; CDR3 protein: CASSQERIRMGNEQYF
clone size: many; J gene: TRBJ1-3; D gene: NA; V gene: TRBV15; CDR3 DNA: TGTGCCACCAGCAGAGATAGCCGGGGAACTGGAAACACCATATATTTT; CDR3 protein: CATSRDSRGTGNTIYF
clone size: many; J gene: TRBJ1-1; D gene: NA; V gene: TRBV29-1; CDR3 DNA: TGCAGCGTTGAAGCCGGGATAGGCACTGAAGCTTTCTTT; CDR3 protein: CSVEAGIGTEAFF
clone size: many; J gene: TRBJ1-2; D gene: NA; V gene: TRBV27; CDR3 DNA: TGTGCCAGCAGTTCCCTCCAGGGGTTCGGCTATGGCTACACCTTC; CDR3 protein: CASSSLQGFGYGYTF
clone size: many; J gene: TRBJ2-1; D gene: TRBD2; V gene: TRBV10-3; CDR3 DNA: TGTGCCATCAGTGAATTTTTCGAACTAGCGGGATACAATGAGCAGTTCTTC; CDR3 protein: CAISEFFELAGYNEQFF
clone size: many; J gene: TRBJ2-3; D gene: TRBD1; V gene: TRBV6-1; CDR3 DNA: TGTGCCAGCAGTGAGTGGCAGGGAACAGGGGCAGATACGCAGTATTTT; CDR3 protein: CASSEWQGTGADTQYF
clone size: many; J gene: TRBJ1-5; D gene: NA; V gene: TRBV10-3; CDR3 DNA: TGTGCCATCAGTGAATGGGACCGCTATAGCAATCAGCCCCAGAATTTT; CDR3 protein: CAISEWDRYSNQPQNF
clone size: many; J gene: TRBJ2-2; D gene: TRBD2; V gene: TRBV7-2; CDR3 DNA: TGTGCCAGCAGCGTGATCGGGGGGACCGGGGAGCTGTTTTTT; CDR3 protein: CASSVIGGTGELFF
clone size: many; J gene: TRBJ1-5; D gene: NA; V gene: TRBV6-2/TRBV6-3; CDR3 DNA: TGTGCCAGCAGTTACACGTCCGGCTCCAATCAGCCCCAGAATTTT; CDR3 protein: CASSYTSGSNQPQNF
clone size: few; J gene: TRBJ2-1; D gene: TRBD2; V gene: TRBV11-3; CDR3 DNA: TGTGCCAGCAGCTTAGGACTAGCGGAGGTGGATGAGCAGTTCTTC; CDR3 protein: CASSLGLAEVDEQFF